These 31 T cell receptor beta chains came from one sample sequenced in a study of blood T cell repertoires in COVID-19. The assay was immunoSEQ multiplex PCR, and TCRdb's table has in-frame clones only and misses some. The data contain 110,000 to 150,000 clones, 88% of them singletons. Sequencing was done on a sample of peripheral blood. The receptor source for this set is a woman aged 50 to 60 with acute or convalescent COVID-19.

The chain links TRBV20-1 to TRBJ2-3, with 8 bases identical to TRBD2. Germline-derived CDR1 and CDR2 are DFQATT and SNEGSKA (reference sequence). V lost 3 bases to trimming and J lost 2 bases; unmatched junction nucleotides: 4. This CDR3 has 14 residues. The CDR3 nucleotides read TGCAGTGCTAGTAGCGGGGTGGCCACAGATACGCAGTATTTT. Amino acid sequence: CSASSGVATDTQYF.

This clone showed up just a few times. The genes are TRBV27 and TRBJ2-5; 8 nucleotides match TRBD1. From germline, CDR1 is MNHEY and CDR2 SMNVEV (reference sequence). The CDR3 is made up of 17 amino acids. Trimming at V came to 3 bases and at J to 5 bases, leaving 14 bases not matched to a gene. The CDR3 spells CASSLGQGTGVWETQYF. The CDR3, as DNA: TGTGCCAGCAGTTTGGGCCAGGGGACAGGTGTATGGGAGACCCAGTACTTC.

This chain uses TRBV29-1 with TRBJ1-1, with TRBD1 as a possible D gene (6 bases). CDR3 size: 13 residues. V shed 6 bases and J shed 5 bases, with 16 bases lying between them. Germline lookup yields CDR1 SQVTM and CDR2 ANQGSEA. CDR3 protein: CSVQGWSGTEAFF. The CDR3 nucleotides read TGCAGCGTACAGGGATGGAGTGGAACTGAAGCTTTCTTT.

The chain carries TRBV2 and TRBJ2-5; D is possibly TRBD2 (5 bases). The germline gives CDR1 SNHLY, CDR2 FYNNEI. This CDR3 has 13 amino acids. Trimming left V 3 bases short and J 4 bases short, with 9 bases between. The CDR3, as DNA: TGTGCCAGCAGTGACGAGGGTGGAGAGACCCAGTACTTC. It encodes CASSDEGGETQYF.

The gene calls are TRBV21-1 and TRBJ2-7; the table names TRBD2, a call not compared with the DNA. TRBV21-1 is a listed pseudogene. This CDR3 region has 18 residues. The CDR3 here is CASSSRVVEGRSSYEQYF. CDR3 nucleotides: TGTGCCAGCAGCTCGCGGGTAGTAGAAGGGAGAAGCTCCTACGAGCAGTACTTC.

This sequence joins TRBV7-3 and TRBJ1-2; 10 nucleotides agree with TRBD1. The V gene's germline CDR1 is SGHTA and CDR2 FQGTGA. The CDR3 totals 14 residues. The trim removed 4 bases at V and 6 bases at J, leaving 5 bases unmatched. The CDR3 reads CASSSGQGVNGYTF. The CDR3 nucleotides read TGTGCCAGCAGCTCAGGACAGGGGGTCAATGGCTACACCTTC.

This clone occurred once. The chain carries TRBV6-2 or TRBV6-3 and TRBJ1-5; 9 positions agree with TRBD1. J lost 7 bases, V lost 4 bases, and 5 bases had no gene match. The CDR3 loop spans 14 amino acids. Germline CDR1 reads MNHEY; CDR2 reads SVGEGT. Here the CDR3 reads CASSWGQGRQPQHF. The CDR3 nucleotides read TGTGCCAGCAGTTGGGGACAGGGTCGACAGCCCCAGCATTTT.

This chain links TRBV19 with TRBJ2-4; D call uncertain. Germline V gene data show CDR1 as LNHDA and CDR2 as SQIVND (reference sequence). This CDR3 is 16 amino acids long. Trimming removed 3 bases from V and 0 bases from J, with 12 bases in between. The chain's CDR3 is CASSMGTDLAKNIQYF. The DNA for the CDR3 is TGTGCCAGTAGTATGGGTACAGACCTAGCCAAAAACATTCAGTACTTC.

This sequence joins TRBV6-2 or TRBV6-3 and TRBJ2-7; the D gene is possibly TRBD2 (5 bases). The CDR3 has 14 residues. The germline V gene has CDR1 MNHEY and CDR2 SVGEGT. The V end was cut by 4 bases, the J end by 2 bases, with 12 bases between. For the CDR3, the DNA is TGTGCCAGCAGTTTGCGGGTTGGGACCTACGAGCAGTACTTC. It specifies CASSLRVGTYEQYF.

This clone occurred a few times. The chain uses TRBV7-2 and TRBJ1-2; 8 nucleotides match TRBD1. CDR1 SGHTA and CDR2 FQGNSA come from the germline V gene. The CDR3 is 15 amino acids. V lost 1 base, J lost 7 bases, and 8 bases stayed unmatched. Written as DNA, the CDR3 is TGTGCCAGCAGCTTAGAGCTCAGGGGGCCGGGTGGCTACACCTTC. It yields the protein CASSLELRGPGGYTF.

The chain recombines TRBV18 with TRBJ1-2, with 9 bases matching TRBD1. Looked up from germline, CDR1 is KGHSH and CDR2 is LQKENI. The CDR3 contains 15 residues. The junction had 9 bases not matched to a gene; V was cut back by 6 bases and J by 4 bases. The CDR3 nucleotides are TGTGCCAGCTCCGAAGGGACAGGGAGGCCCTATGGCTACACCTTC. Translating it yields CASSEGTGRPYGYTF.

The chain recombines TRBV7-2 with TRBJ2-7; 9 bases are shared with TRBD2. V shed 4 bases and J 3 bases; nucleotides not matched to a gene: 4. The CDR3 runs 14 residues. Germline values: CDR1 SGHTA, CDR2 FQGNSA. The CDR3 bases are TGTGCCAGCAGCTATAGCGGGAGCCACTACGAGCAGTACTTC. This sequence encodes CASSYSGSHYEQYF.

This clone occurred once. This chain links TRBV19 with TRBJ1-2, with D possibly TRBD1 on 5 matching bases. CDR3 length equals 14 residues. From germline, CDR1 is LNHDA and CDR2 SQIVND (reference sequence). V lost 7 bases to trimming and J lost 3 bases, with 15 bases between them. The CDR3 is CASTGRRPYYGYTF. CDR3 bases: TGTGCCAGTACAGGGCGGAGACCGTACTATGGCTACACCTTC.

The chain joins TRBV28 to TRBJ1-5; no definite D call. The CDR3 sequence is 13 residues long. CDR1 and CDR2 from the germline V gene are MDHEN and SYDVKM. V lost 10 bases and J 6 bases, leaving 16 bases between the germline ends. CDR3 in DNA: TGTGCCACCACCGGGAACCTGGGTCAGCCCCAGCATTTT. As protein: CATTGNLGQPQHF.

The chain recombines TRBV5-1 with TRBJ2-7, with D possibly TRBD1 on 6 matching bases. This CDR3 has 11 residues. V was shortened by 7 bases and J by 3 bases, with 8 bases between the two germline ends. The V gene's germline CDR1 is SGHRS and CDR2 YFSETQ. The CDR3, as DNA: TGCGCCAGCCGGGACAACTACGAGCAGTACTTC. It specifies CASRDNYEQYF.

The chain employs TRBV9 and TRBJ2-3; 8 positions match TRBD1. The CDR3 is 15 residues long. Germline V gene sequence: CDR1 SGDLS, CDR2 YYNGEE. The trim removed 3 bases at V and 2 bases at J, leaving 5 bases unmatched. CDR3 sequence: CASSEQGVNTDTQYF. CDR3 bases: TGTGCCAGCAGCGAACAGGGGGTGAACACAGATACGCAGTATTTT.

This chain links TRBV2 with TRBJ1-2; 10 bases align to TRBD1. Germline trimming cut 2 bases from V and 5 bases from J; bases unmatched to any gene: 11. Germline V gene lookup returns CDR1 SNHLY and CDR2 FYNNEI. The CDR3 spans 17 residues. The CDR3: CASSELKGTGAEYGYTF. CDR3 nucleotides: TGTGCCAGCAGTGAACTCAAAGGGACAGGGGCCGAGTATGGCTACACCTTC. Looking up the rest from reference TRBV2 and TRBJ1-2 gives the full variable domain: EPEVTQTPSHQVTQMGQEVILRCVPISNHLYFYWYRQILGQKVEFLVSFYNNEISEKSEIFDDQFSVERPDGSNFTLKIRSTKLEDSAMYFCASSELKGTGAEYGYTFGSGTRLTVV.

J is TRBJ2-1 and V is TRBV5-6; the D gene is possibly TRBD1 (5 bases). The CDR3 consists of 13 residues. Germline V gives CDR1 SGHDT, CDR2 YYEEEE. Trimming stripped 1 base from V and 6 bases from J, with 8 bases between. DNA for the CDR3: TGTGCCAGCAGCTTGCAGGGCCGCAATGAGCAGTTCTTC. Translated: CASSLQGRNEQFF.

The rearrangement uses TRBV5-5 and TRBJ1-2; a weak D match, TRBD1 (5 bases). Germline V gene sequence: CDR1 SGHKS, CDR2 YYEKEE (reference sequence). The CDR3 runs 17 residues. Trimming removed 3 bases at V and 0 bases at J, with 18 bases between. CDR3 coding DNA: TGTGCCAGCAGCTCTGAAGCACAGGCAGCTCCTAACTATGGCTACACCTTC. Its protein product is CASSSEAQAAPNYGYTF.

V usage is TRBV10-3 and J usage is TRBJ2-7; 7 positions match TRBD2. CDR3 size: 15 residues. Trimming removed 0 bases from V and 3 bases from J; junction bases left unmatched: 5. The germline gives CDR1 ENHRY, CDR2 SYGVKD. CDR3: CAISESAGGVYEQYF. The CDR3 coding sequence is TGTGCCATCAGTGAGTCGGCTGGGGGGGTCTACGAGCAGTACTTC.

The J gene is TRBJ1-2, the V gene TRBV27; 7 nucleotides line up with TRBD1. Germline V CDR1 and CDR2: MNHEY, SMNVEV (reference sequence). With V trimmed by 8 bases and J by 4 bases, 7 bases remained unmatched. The CDR3 length is 13 residues. In DNA, the CDR3 is TGTGCCAGCTCAGTGGACAGGACCTATGGCTACACCTTC. It codes for CASSVDRTYGYTF.

This chain connects TRBV29-1 to TRBJ1-4; 11 positions match TRBD1. J was trimmed by 6 bases and V by 6 bases; bases with no gene match: 3. The CDR3 has 13 amino acids. CDR1 SQVTM and CDR2 ANQGSEA come from the germline V gene. The CDR3, as DNA: TGCAGCGTGTGGACAGGGGGCGATGAAAAACTGTTTTTT. This gives the protein CSVWTGGDEKLFF.

The chain uses TRBV28 and TRBJ2-1, with TRBD1 matching 7 bases. Germline CDR1 and CDR2: MDHEN and SYDVKM. V shed 5 bases, J shed 4 bases, and the junction held 8 bases outside the gene matches. The CDR3 sequence is 15 residues long. The CDR3 nucleotides are TGTGCCAGCAGTACCCGGGACAGATCTTACAATGAGCAGTTCTTC. The encoded protein is CASSTRDRSYNEQFF.

The CDR3 DNA reads TGTGCCAGTTTTACCGGGACAGCGAACACCGGGGAGCTGTTTTTT. Its translation is CASFTGTANTGELFF. The rearrangement joins TRBV19 to TRBJ2-2; TRBD1 agrees at 7 bases. V dropped 8 bases and J dropped 0; count of bases not matched to a gene: 6. Germline-derived CDR1 and CDR2 are LNHDA and SQIVND (reference sequence). This CDR3 is built from 15 residues.

The chain uses TRBV7-3 and TRBJ1-1; D perhaps matches TRBD1 (5 bases). The CDR3 is 14 amino acids. Germline CDR1 reads SGHTA; CDR2 reads FQGTGA. The ends were cut back, 4 bases at V and 0 bases at J, with 9 bases in the middle. Here the CDR3 DNA reads TGTGCCAGCAGCTATGACAGCCTGAACACTGAAGCTTTCTTT. It yields the protein CASSYDSLNTEAFF.

This chain joins TRBV18 and TRBJ2-7; D remains unclear. Per the germline V gene, CDR1 is KGHSH and CDR2 is LQKENI. CDR3 size: 15 residues. Trimming pared 3 bases from V and 2 bases from J, leaving 14 bases between. The CDR3 loop reads CASSPDPEVTYEQYF. The CDR3 bases are TGTGCCAGCTCACCCGACCCCGAGGTCACCTACGAGCAGTACTTC.

The chain links TRBV5-5 to TRBJ1-2, with no clear D. CDR1 SGHKS and CDR2 YYEKEE come from the germline V gene (reference sequence). The CDR3 has 13 amino acids. The ends were cut back, 1 base at V and 8 bases at J, with 12 bases in the middle. This chain's CDR3 is CASSLLVMRGYTF. Here the CDR3 DNA reads TGTGCCAGCAGCTTGCTTGTAATGCGGGGCTACACCTTC.

This rearrangement joins TRBV5-1 to TRBJ2-2, with D maybe TRBD2 (5 bases). In germline, CDR1 is SGHRS, CDR2 YFSETQ. The V gene lost 1 base and the J gene lost 0 bases, with 10 bases spanning the gap. This CDR3 is 16 amino acids long. CDR3 nucleotide sequence: TGCGCCAGCAGCTTGTCTCGGGGATCGAACACCGGGGAGCTGTTTTTT. This sequence encodes CASSLSRGSNTGELFF.

The J gene is TRBJ1-2, the V gene TRBV18, with TRBD1 matching over 9 bases. CDR1 and CDR2 from the germline V gene are KGHSH and LQKENI. The junction had 10 bases not matched to a gene; V was cut back by 2 bases and J by 0 bases. The CDR3 extends over 18 amino acids. The CDR3 region has the DNA TGTGCCAGCTCACCAGTAATGGGACAGGGACTAGCTAACTATGGCTACACCTTC. Amino acids: CASSPVMGQGLANYGYTF.

This clone was found once. The chain is built from TRBV27 and TRBJ2-2; 11 nucleotides match TRBD2. V dropped 2 bases and J dropped 2; count of bases not matched to a gene: 22. The CDR3 has 23 residues. Germline assignment: CDR1 MNHEY and CDR2 SMNVEV (reference sequence). The CDR3 sequence: CASSLGFRGTSGYPGRNTGELFF. The CDR3 region has the DNA TGTGCCAGCAGTTTAGGGTTTCGGGGGACTAGCGGCTACCCCGGTCGTAACACCGGGGAGCTGTTTTTT.

Remarks on this clone: Germline is not matched at one junction end, which may reflect a read error. The chain carries TRBV11-2 and TRBJ2-7, with 12 bases lining up with TRBD2. The CDR3 runs to 13 residues. Per germline, CDR1 SGHAT and CDR2 FQNNGV. The CDR3 reads CASSAIGTSGCSF. DNA of the CDR3: TGTGCCAGCAGCGCCATCGGGACTAGCGGGTGCAGCTTC.